The 26 T cell receptor beta chains below all came from one sample that was sequenced in a study of blood T cell repertoires in COVID-19. The repertoire was sequenced with immunoSEQ multiplex PCR; TCRdb's copy has only in-frame clones and lacks some. The sample consists of 100,000 to 150,000 clones, more than 75% of them appearing once. Sequenced material: peripheral blood. These receptors originate from a woman aged 60 to 75 with acute or convalescent COVID-19.

The chain employs TRBV12-3 or TRBV12-4 and TRBJ2-7; perhaps TRBD2 as D (5 bases). Between the trimmed V and J ends, which lost 3 bases and 1 base, there was a span of 7 bases. The CDR3 has 13 amino acids. The CDR3: CASSFGRSYEQYV. The CDR3 bases are TGTGCCAGCAGTTTTGGGAGATCCTACGAGCAGTACGTC.

The V gene is TRBV6-4, the J gene TRBJ2-1; D is perhaps TRBD1 (7 bases). Between the trimmed V and J ends, which lost 2 bases and 5 bases, there was a span of 13 bases. Per germline, CDR1 MRHNA and CDR2 SNTAGT. The CDR3 is 15 residues long. The CDR3 protein is CASSDQGGPHNEQFF. In nucleotides, the CDR3 is TGTGCCAGCAGTGACCAGGGGGGCCCCCACAATGAGCAGTTCTTC.

The gene calls are TRBV7-2 and TRBJ1-5; 7 bases are a match to TRBD1. CDR1 and CDR2 (germline): SGHTA, FQGNSA. The CDR3 contains 15 residues. V was clipped by 5 bases and J by 0 bases; unmatched bases: 4. CDR3 region: CASSPGGYSNQPQHF. Here the CDR3 DNA reads TGTGCCAGCAGCCCAGGGGGTTATAGCAATCAGCCCCAGCATTTT.

The rearrangement links TRBV9 to TRBJ2-5, with a tentative D call TRBD2 (6 bases). The V gene lost 0 bases and the J gene lost 5 bases, with 11 bases spanning the gap. In germline, CDR1 is SGDLS, CDR2 YYNGEE. This CDR3 spans 14 amino acids. This chain's CDR3 is CASSVVGGLETQYF. CDR3 coding DNA: TGTGCCAGCAGCGTAGTGGGGGGATTGGAGACCCAGTACTTC. Full variable domain (rest looked up from reference TRBV9 and TRBJ2-5): DSGVTQTPKHLITATGQRVTLRCSPRSGDLSVYWYQQSLDQGLQFLIQYYNGEERAKGNILERFSAQQFPDLHSELNLSSLELGDSALYFCASSVVGGLETQYFGPGTRLLVL.

V is TRBV11-3 and J is TRBJ2-2; 7 bases line up with TRBD1. Trimming at V came to 1 base and at J to 1 base, leaving 0 bases not matched to a gene. The CDR3 consists of 15 residues. Germline V gene data show CDR1 as SGHNT and CDR2 as YENEEA. CDR3 residues: CASSLGQGNTGELFF. CDR3 nucleotides: TGTGCCAGCAGCTTAGGACAGGGGAACACCGGGGAGCTGTTTTTT.

CDR3 sequence reads: CASRYRGTVTEAFF. The CDR3 coding sequence is TGTGCCAGCAGATACCGAGGGACTGTCACTGAAGCTTTCTTT. The J gene is TRBJ1-1, the V gene TRBV6-2 or TRBV6-3; D is possibly TRBD1 (5 bases). Trimming removed 6 bases from V and 4 bases from J, with 15 bases in between. The CDR3 is 14 residues long. Germline V gives CDR1 MNHEY, CDR2 SVGEGT.

This sequence joins TRBV9 and TRBJ2-1, with 7 bases fitting TRBD2. The CDR3 is made up of 16 amino acids. Germline V gene data show CDR1 as SGDLS and CDR2 as YYNGEE. The trim removed 0 bases at V and 5 bases at J, leaving 8 bases unmatched. CDR3: CASSVEGGRVNNEQFF. Written as DNA, the CDR3 is TGTGCCAGCAGCGTAGAAGGCGGGAGAGTAAACAATGAGCAGTTCTTC. Full variable domain (missing parts from reference TRBV9 and TRBJ2-1): DSGVTQTPKHLITATGQRVTLRCSPRSGDLSVYWYQQSLDQGLQFLIQYYNGEERAKGNILERFSAQQFPDLHSELNLSSLELGDSALYFCASSVEGGRVNNEQFFGPGTRLTVL.

The CDR3 region has the DNA TGCGCCAGCGAAGAGGGGGCTAATCAGCCCCAGCATTTT. It codes for CASEEGANQPQHF. The rearrangement uses TRBV10-2 and TRBJ1-5, with 7 positions matching TRBD1. Germline assignment: CDR1 WSHSY and CDR2 SAAADI. J lost 4 bases, V lost 8 bases, and 5 bases had no gene match. There are 13 residues in the CDR3.

This chain joins TRBV6-6 and TRBJ1-5, with D perhaps matching TRBD1 (6 bases). The germline V gene encodes CDR1 MNHNY and CDR2 SVGAGI (reference sequence). This CDR3 is built from 15 residues. The germline V and J ends were trimmed by 2 bases and 1 base, with 9 bases remaining between them. The CDR3 coding sequence is TGTGCCAGCAGTTACGGGCAGGGGAGCAATCAGCCCCAGCATTTT. It specifies CASSYGQGSNQPQHF.

V gene TRBV7-8 combines with J gene TRBJ2-7; 13 nucleotides match TRBD2. Germline CDR1 SGHVS, CDR2 FQNEAQ. V dropped 2 bases and J dropped 0; count of bases not matched to a gene: 13. The CDR3 length is 20 residues. CDR3: CASSLPEGLAGPTSSYEQYF. CDR3 DNA: TGTGCCAGCAGCTTACCGGAGGGACTAGCGGGACCCACCAGCTCCTACGAGCAGTACTTC.

V and J are TRBV2 and TRBJ2-5; D is undetermined. V was clipped by 4 bases and J by 1 base, with 7 bases between them. This CDR3 has 13 amino acids. Germline V gene sequence: CDR1 SNHLY, CDR2 FYNNEI. CDR3 amino acids: CASSVKLQETQYF. The CDR3 coding sequence is TGTGCCAGCAGTGTCAAGCTCCAAGAGACCCAGTACTTC. The variable domain in full, with the rest retrieved from reference TRBV2 and TRBJ2-5, is EPEVTQTPSHQVTQMGQEVILRCVPISNHLYFYWYRQILGQKVEFLVSFYNNEISEKSEIFDDQFSVERPDGSNFTLKIRSTKLEDSAMYFCASSVKLQETQYFGPGTRLLVL.

V usage is TRBV6-2 or TRBV6-3 and J usage is TRBJ2-5, with 14 bases aligning to TRBD2. Per the germline V gene, CDR1 is MNHEY and CDR2 is SVGEGT. V gave up 5 bases and J gave up 5 bases; unmatched junction bases: 10. CDR3 length: 17 amino acids. The CDR3 DNA sequence: TGTGCCAGCAGTCCCGGACTAGCGGGAGGTGGAGGGGAGACCCAGTACTTC. Protein sequence: CASSPGLAGGGGETQYF.

The chain has TRBV4-2 and TRBJ2-1; possibly TRBD2 for D (5 bases). Germline V CDR1 and CDR2: LGHNA, YNFKEQ. The ends were cut back, 5 bases at V and 8 bases at J, with 13 bases in the middle. The CDR3 totals 13 residues. The CDR3 region has the DNA TGTGCCAGCAGCGAGGGCAGTTTGCATGAGCAGTTCTTC. Translation gives CASSEGSLHEQFF.

The chain carries TRBV21-1 and TRBJ2-7; the table names TRBD2, a call not compared with the DNA. TRBV21-1 is described as a pseudogene. The CDR3 runs 15 residues. The CDR3, as DNA: TGTGCCAGCAGCAAAGAGCGGCGGGAGAGGTACGAGCAGTACGTC. Protein product: CASSKERRERYEQYV.

The chain employs TRBV15 and TRBJ1-2; D gene ambiguous. Trimming pared 4 bases from V and 5 bases from J, leaving 8 bases between. The CDR3 has 12 residues. Germline CDR1 LNHNV, CDR2 YYDKDF (reference sequence). The CDR3 nucleotides are TGTGCCACCAGCATGGCCACATATGGCTACACCTTC. Translating it yields CATSMATYGYTF. Filled out from reference TRBV15 and TRBJ1-2, the complete variable domain reads DAMVIQNPRYQVTQFGKPVTLSCSQTLNHNVMYWYQQKSSQAPKLLFHYYDKDFNNEADTPDNFQSRRPNTSFCFLDIRSPGLGDTAMYLCATSMATYGYTFGSGTRLTVV.

The V gene is TRBV9, the J gene TRBJ1-1, with 8 positions matching TRBD1. Per germline, CDR1 SGDLS and CDR2 YYNGEE. This CDR3 comprises 15 residues. V lost 4 bases to trimming and J lost 0 bases; unmatched junction nucleotides: 5. This CDR3 is CASSPRQGMNTEAFF. The DNA of the CDR3 is TGTGCCAGCAGCCCCCGACAGGGGATGAACACTGAAGCTTTCTTT.

This clone has a handful of counts. The chain employs TRBV13 and TRBJ2-2; 8 bases agree with TRBD1. Trimming cost V 4 bases and J 3 bases; bases outside gene matches: 13. This CDR3 is built from 18 residues. Germline lookup yields CDR1 PRHDT and CDR2 FYEKMQ (reference sequence). The chain's CDR3 is CASSSLFAGTGHTGELFF. The CDR3, as DNA: TGTGCCAGCAGCTCCCTCTTCGCCGGGACAGGACACACCGGGGAGCTGTTTTTT. The full variable domain, rest sourced from reference TRBV13 and TRBJ2-2, is AAGVIQSPRHLIKEKRETATLKCYPIPRHDTVYWYQQGPGQDPQFLISFYEKMQSDKGSIPDRFSAQQFSDYHSELNMSSLELGDSALYFCASSSLFAGTGHTGELFFGEGSRLTVL.

This clone was seen only a few times. The genes are TRBV5-1 and TRBJ2-3, with 9 bases aligning to TRBD2. There are 15 residues in the CDR3. J was trimmed by 2 bases and V by 3 bases; bases with no gene match: 4. CDR1 SGHRS and CDR2 YFSETQ come from the germline V gene. CDR3 amino acids: CASSSASGATDTQYF. In DNA form, the CDR3 reads TGCGCCAGCAGCTCGGCTAGCGGGGCCACAGATACGCAGTATTTT.

The chain combines TRBV5-1 with TRBJ2-3; D ambiguous. With 7 bases removed from V and 3 bases from J, the gap between germline ends came to 21 bases. Looked up from germline, CDR1 is SGHRS and CDR2 is YFSETQ. The length of the CDR3 is 16 residues. The CDR3 DNA reads TGCGCCAGCGAAGTCGGGTGGAGTTCTGGGACAGATACGCAGTATTTT. It specifies CASEVGWSSGTDTQYF.

CDR3 in amino acids: CASSLYQAGEKLFF. CDR3 coding DNA: TGTGCCAGCAGCTTGTACCAGGCTGGAGAAAAACTGTTTTTT. The chain couples TRBV5-5 to TRBJ1-4; no clear D. Germline V CDR1 and CDR2: SGHKS, YYEKEE (reference sequence). V gave up 1 base and J gave up 8 bases, with 12 bases separating them. CDR3 length: 14 amino acids. The complete variable domain, with remaining parts taken from reference TRBV5-5 and TRBJ1-4, reads DAGVTQSPTHLIKTRGQQVTLRCSPISGHKSVSWYQQVLGQGPQFIFQYYEKEERGRGNFPDRFSARQFPNYSSELNVNALLLGDSALYLCASSLYQAGEKLFFGSGTQLSVL.

V gene TRBV24-1 combines with J gene TRBJ1-5; D is undetermined. CDR3 length equals 17 residues. The germline V and J ends were trimmed by 0 bases and 0 bases, with 11 bases remaining between them. CDR1 and CDR2 from the germline V gene are KGHDR and SFDVKD. This CDR3 reads CATSDLSHDYSNQPQHF. CDR3 nucleotide sequence: TGTGCCACCAGTGATTTGAGTCACGACTATAGCAATCAGCCCCAGCATTTT.

The chain couples TRBV19 to TRBJ2-3, with TRBD1 as a possible D gene (5 bases). The CDR3 has 14 residues. The V end was cut by 7 bases, the J end by 6 bases, with 17 bases between. Germline V gene data show CDR1 as LNHDA and CDR2 as SQIVND (reference sequence). CDR3 nucleotides: TGTGCCAGTATGAGAAGGGGTTTAAGCGATACGCAGTATTTT. Protein sequence: CASMRRGLSDTQYF.

This clone occurred once. The chain recombines TRBV3-1 (or the pseudogene TRBV3-2) with TRBJ1-6; 7 bases are a match to TRBD1. From germline, CDR1 is LGHDT and CDR2 YNNKEL (reference sequence). CDR3 size: 15 residues. V trimming: 1 base; J trimming: 11 bases; junction bases outside the gene matches: 8. CDR3 DNA sequence: TGTGCCAGCAGCCAAGCCCGGCAGGGGGAGACACCCCTCCACTTT. Protein: CASSQARQGETPLHF.

The chain couples TRBV5-1 to TRBJ1-2, with 7 nucleotides matching TRBD1. The CDR3 is 14 amino acids. The V gene's germline CDR1 is SGHRS and CDR2 YFSETQ. J gave up 6 bases and V 4 bases, and 9 bases lay outside the gene matches. The CDR3 DNA is TGCGCCAGCAGCCCTGGGACAGCAGAGAATGGCTACACCTTC. Translating it yields CASSPGTAENGYTF.

The rearrangement joins TRBV18 to TRBJ2-1, with 11 bases aligning to TRBD2. V trimming: 5 bases; J trimming: 10 bases; junction bases outside the gene matches: 10. The germline V gene has CDR1 KGHSH and CDR2 LQKENI. CDR3 size: 15 residues. Here the CDR3 reads CASSAQTSGAAEQFF. The CDR3 nucleotides are TGTGCCAGCTCAGCTCAGACTAGCGGGGCAGCCGAGCAGTTCTTC.

The chain joins TRBV3-1 (or the pseudogene TRBV3-2) to TRBJ1-4; D gene unclear. V lost 0 bases, J lost 4 bases, and 9 bases lay in between. CDR1 is LGHDT, CDR2 YNNKEL, per germline (reference sequence). The CDR3 extends over 15 amino acids. The CDR3: CASSQDLSVNEKLFF. CDR3 nucleotides: TGTGCCAGCAGCCAAGATTTAAGCGTTAATGAAAAACTGTTTTTT.